The 6 T cell receptor beta chains below come from one sample, sequenced in a study of T cell repertoires in cytomegalovirus infection. TCRdb independently ran MiXCR on the reads; one entry per CDR3 protein. The data show some 700,000 distinct CDR3 sequences, with 35% to 45% seen just once and 2.8% held by the top ten. The sequencing input was PBMCs. The receptors derive from a human donor in good health (CMV status not recorded). Some clones in this sample may be carry-over from other donors' samples.

This clonotype was observed at least ten times. The chain uses TRBV12-3 or TRBV12-4 and TRBJ1-5, with a tentative D call TRBD1 (6 bases). V lost 5 bases and J 6 bases, leaving 8 bases between the germline ends. The CDR3 loop spans 12 amino acids. CDR3 coding DNA: TGTGCCAGCAGTCAGGGGTTTCAGCCCCAGCATTTT. Its protein is CASSQGFQPQHF.

This clonotype occurred many times. The chain links TRBV7-8 to TRBJ1-5; maybe TRBD1 (6 bases). The CDR3 has 20 residues. CDR1 is SGHVS, CDR2 FQNEAQ, per germline. The V gene lost 0 bases and the J gene lost 1 base, with 22 bases spanning the gap. CDR3 loop: CASSLANWGGGRRSNQPQHF. The CDR3 bases are TGTGCCAGCAGCTTAGCGAATTGGGGAGGGGGACGGAGGAGCAATCAGCCCCAGCATTTT.

This clonotype was found once. The rearrangement uses TRBV6-8 and TRBJ2-1; 9 bases line up with TRBD2. From germline, CDR1 is MNHGY and CDR2 SAAAGT. CDR3 length: 20 residues. With V trimmed by 5 bases and J by 1 base, 18 bases remained unmatched. The CDR3 nucleotides read TGTGCCAGCAGTGTCGTCGGCGGTAGCGGGAGTAAAGCATCCTACAATGAGCAGTTCTTC. Its translation is CASSVVGGSGSKASYNEQFF.

This chain connects TRBV6-4 to TRBJ2-3; D unclear. Between the trimmed V and J ends, which lost 0 bases and 3 bases, there was a span of 4 bases. The CDR3 totals 13 residues. Germline CDR1 is MRHNA and CDR2 is SNTAGT. The chain's CDR3 is CASSDSETDTQYF. DNA for the CDR3: TGTGCCAGCAGTGACTCGGAGACAGATACGCAGTATTTT.

This clonotype was recorded at least ten times. V usage is TRBV7-2 and J usage is TRBJ1-5; D is unclear. Trimming left V 1 base short and J 7 bases short, with 5 bases between. Germline V CDR1 and CDR2: SGHTA, FQGNSA. There are 12 residues in the CDR3. This CDR3 reads CASSLVEQPQHF. CDR3 in DNA: TGTGCCAGCAGCTTAGTCGAACAGCCCCAGCATTTT.

In this sample, this clonotype turned up a few times. The J gene is TRBJ2-3, the V gene TRBV14, with 7 bases aligning to TRBD1. This CDR3 region has 15 residues. Germline V gene sequence: CDR1 SGHDN, CDR2 FVKESK. V shed 3 bases, J shed 8 bases, and the junction held 11 bases outside the gene matches. DNA for the CDR3: TGTGCCAGCAGCCACCCCTCCGAGAACAGGGGTACGCAGTATTTT. It translates to CASSHPSENRGTQYF.